This TCR beta chain emerged from a study of molecular identifiers for immune sequencing clone quantification. There are 15 residues in the CDR3. V gave up 4 bases and J gave up 8 bases; unmatched junction bases: 15. The V gene's germline CDR1 is SQVTM and CDR2 ANQGSEA. TCRdb re-derived calls from the PCR reads in MiXCR, one entry per CDR3 protein. The data hold about 640,000 distinct CDR3 sequences, with just under 20% observed a single time. This clonotype was observed many times. The sequence derives from a human donor in good health. Some libraries in this study had Jurkat cell RNA spiked in. The sample comprised naive CD8+ T cells from blood, with Jurkat cell RNA spiked in. Documented subset: FACS-sorted CD8+CD4-CCR7+CD45RA+ naive T cells. The chain has TRBV29-1 and TRBJ1-2; 8 nucleotides match TRBD1. This CDR3 reads CSVAPGAGGDQGYTF. In nucleotides, the CDR3 is TGCAGCGTTGCCCCAGGGGCAGGGGGCGATCAAGGCTACACCTTC.